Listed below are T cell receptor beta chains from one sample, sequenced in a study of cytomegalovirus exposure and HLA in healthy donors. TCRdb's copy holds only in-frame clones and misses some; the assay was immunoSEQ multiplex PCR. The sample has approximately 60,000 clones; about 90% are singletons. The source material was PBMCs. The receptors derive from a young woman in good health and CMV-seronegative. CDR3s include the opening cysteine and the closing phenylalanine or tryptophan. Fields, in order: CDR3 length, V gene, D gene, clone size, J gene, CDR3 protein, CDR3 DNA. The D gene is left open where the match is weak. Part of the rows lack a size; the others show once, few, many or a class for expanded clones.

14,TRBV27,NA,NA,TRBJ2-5,CASSFWGVGETQYF,TGTGCCAGCAGTTTTTGGGGCGTAGGAGAGACCCAGTACTTC
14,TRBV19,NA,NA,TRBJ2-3,CASRLRDRSDTQYF,TGTGCCAGTAGGCTGCGGGATAGGTCAGATACGCAGTATTTT
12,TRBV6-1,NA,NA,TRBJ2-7,CASSLQGNEQYF,TGTGCCAGCAGTCTACAGGGAAACGAGCAGTACTTC
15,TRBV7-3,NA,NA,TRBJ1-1,CASSLTRLMNTEAFF,TGTGCCAGCAGCTTAACGCGACTAATGAACACTGAAGCTTTCTTT
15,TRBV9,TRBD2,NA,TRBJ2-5,CASSVALAGEETQYF,TGTGCCAGCAGCGTAGCACTAGCGGGGGAAGAGACCCAGTACTTC
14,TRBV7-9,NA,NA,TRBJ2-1,CASSLAAGHNEQFF,TGTGCCAGCAGCTTAGCGGCAGGGCATAATGAGCAGTTCTTC
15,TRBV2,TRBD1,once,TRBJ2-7,CASSVYGTGGGEQYF,TGTGCCAGCAGTGTCTACGGGACAGGGGGGGGCGAGCAGTACTTC
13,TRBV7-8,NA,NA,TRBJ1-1,CASSFVPNTEAFF,TGTGCCAGCAGCTTTGTCCCAAACACTGAAGCTTTCTTT
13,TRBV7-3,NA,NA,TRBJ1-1,CASSRGQNTEAFF,TGTGCCAGCAGCCGGGGTCAGAACACTGAAGCTTTCTTT
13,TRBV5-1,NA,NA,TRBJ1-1,CASSLVTGSEAFF,TGCGCCAGCAGCTTGGTAACCGGGTCTGAAGCTTTCTTT
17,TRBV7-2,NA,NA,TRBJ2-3,CASSLSPSEGGTDTQYF,TGTGCCAGCAGCTTGAGCCCCAGCGAGGGCGGCACAGATACGCAGTATTTT
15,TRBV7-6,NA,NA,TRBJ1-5,CASSLDQGFGQPQHF,TGTGCCAGCAGCTTAGATCAGGGATTTGGTCAGCCCCAGCATTTT
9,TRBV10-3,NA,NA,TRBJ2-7,CANTGEQYF,TGTGCCAACACGGGGGAGCAGTACTTC
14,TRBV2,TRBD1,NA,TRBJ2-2,CARETGANTGELFF,TGTGCCAGAGAGACAGGGGCTAACACCGGGGAGCTGTTTTTT
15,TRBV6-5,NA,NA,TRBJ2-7,CASSYSFRFRDEQYF,TGTGCCAGCAGTTACTCGTTCCGGTTCAGGGACGAGCAGTACTTC
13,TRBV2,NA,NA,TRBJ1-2,CASSPDISYGYTF,TGTGCCAGCAGTCCGGACATCAGCTATGGCTACACCTTC
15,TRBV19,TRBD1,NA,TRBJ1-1,CASSIIGQGFSEAFF,TGTGCCAGTAGTATAATCGGACAGGGTTTCTCTGAAGCTTTCTTT
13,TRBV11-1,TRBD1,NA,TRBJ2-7,CASSMGQLYEQYF,TGTGCCAGCAGCATGGGACAGTTATACGAGCAGTACTTC
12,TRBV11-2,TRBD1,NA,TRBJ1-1,CASRTGVTEAFF,TGTGCCAGCCGAACAGGGGTCACTGAAGCTTTCTTT
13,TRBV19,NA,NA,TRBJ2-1,CASSMTAPGEQFF,TGTGCCAGTAGTATGACAGCACCCGGTGAGCAGTTCTTC
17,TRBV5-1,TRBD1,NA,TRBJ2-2,CASTNGQGAGNTGELFF,TGCGCCAGCACCAACGGACAGGGGGCTGGGAACACCGGGGAGCTGTTTTTT
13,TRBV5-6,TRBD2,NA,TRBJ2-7,CASGPGGTYEQYF,TGTGCCAGCGGACCGGGAGGAACCTACGAGCAGTACTTC
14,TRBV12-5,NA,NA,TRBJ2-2,CASSESANTGELFF,TGTGCTAGTTCTGAAAGCGCGAACACCGGGGAGCTGTTTTTT
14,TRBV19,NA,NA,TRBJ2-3,CASSIGRGTDTQYF,TGTGCCAGTAGTATAGGGCGGGGCACAGATACGCAGTATTTT
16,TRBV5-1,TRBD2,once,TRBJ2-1,CASSFLSTSGDNEQFF,TGCGCCAGCAGCTTTTTGTCGACTAGCGGGGACAATGAGCAGTTCTTC
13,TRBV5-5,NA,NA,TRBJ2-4,CASSLPTSHIQYF,TGTGCCAGCAGCTTGCCAACTTCTCACATTCAGTACTTC
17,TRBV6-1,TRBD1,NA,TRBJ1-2,CASSEVFGRGLYYGYTF,TGTGCCAGCAGTGAAGTCTTCGGCAGGGGGCTTTACTATGGCTACACCTTC
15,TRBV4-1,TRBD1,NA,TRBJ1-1,CASSQGTGPNTEAFF,TGCGCCAGCAGCCAAGGGACAGGGCCGAACACTGAAGCTTTCTTT
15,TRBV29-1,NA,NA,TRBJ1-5,CSVVTGEDGNQPQHF,TGCAGCGTTGTAACGGGGGAGGATGGCAATCAGCCCCAGCATTTT
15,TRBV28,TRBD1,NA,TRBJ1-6,CASSSGGTYNSPLHF,TGTGCCAGCAGTTCAGGGGGCACCTATAATTCACCCCTCCACTTT
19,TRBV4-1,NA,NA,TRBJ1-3,CASSQGPGRLQVSGNTIYF,TGCGCCAGCAGCCAAGGCCCAGGTCGCCTTCAGGTATCTGGAAACACCATATATTTT
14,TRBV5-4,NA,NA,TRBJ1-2,CASSPWGGNYGYTF,TGTGCCAGCTCACCTTGGGGGGGGAACTATGGCTACACCTTC
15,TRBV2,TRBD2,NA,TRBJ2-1,CASSEAVRGGNEQFF,TGTGCCAGCAGTGAAGCGGTTCGCGGGGGCAATGAGCAGTTCTTC
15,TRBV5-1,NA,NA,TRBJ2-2,CASSPGHTNTGELFF,TGCGCCAGCAGCCCCGGACACACGAACACCGGGGAGCTGTTTTTT
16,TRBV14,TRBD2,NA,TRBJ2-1,CASNGLAGETGDEQFF,TGTGCCAGCAATGGGCTAGCGGGAGAAACCGGAGATGAGCAGTTCTTC
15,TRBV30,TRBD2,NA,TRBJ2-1,CAWSTSGRVGNEQFF,TGTGCCTGGTCGACTAGCGGGAGAGTCGGCAATGAGCAGTTCTTC
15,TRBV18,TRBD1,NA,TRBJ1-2,CASSPTGQLNYGYTF,TGTGCCAGCTCACCCACGGGACAGCTTAACTATGGCTACACCTTC
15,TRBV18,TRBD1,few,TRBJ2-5,CASSPQGGGQETQYF,TGTGCCAGCTCACCCCAAGGGGGCGGCCAAGAGACCCAGTACTTC
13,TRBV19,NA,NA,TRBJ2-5,CASSRQRGETQYF,TGTGCCAGTAGTAGACAACGTGGAGAGACCCAGTACTTC
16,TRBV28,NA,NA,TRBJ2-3,CASSFLTRGSTDTQYF,TGTGCCAGCAGTTTCCTTACCCGGGGGAGCACAGATACGCAGTATTTT
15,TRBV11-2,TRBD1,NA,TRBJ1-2,CASSSVRGQYYGYTF,TGTGCCAGCAGCTCAGTGAGGGGACAGTACTATGGCTACACCTTC
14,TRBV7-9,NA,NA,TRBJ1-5,CASSPVESNQPQHF,TGTGCCAGCAGCCCGGTAGAGAGCAATCAGCCCCAGCATTTT
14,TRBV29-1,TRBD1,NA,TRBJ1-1,CSATGGVGATEAFF,TGCAGCGCGACAGGGGGTGTTGGAGCCACTGAAGCTTTCTTT
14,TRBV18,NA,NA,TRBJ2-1,CASSPPSTHNEQFF,TGTGCCAGCTCACCACCGTCAACTCACAATGAGCAGTTCTTC
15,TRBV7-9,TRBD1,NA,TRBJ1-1,CASSLVQGVGTEAFF,TGTGCCAGCAGCTTAGTACAGGGGGTCGGCACTGAAGCTTTCTTT